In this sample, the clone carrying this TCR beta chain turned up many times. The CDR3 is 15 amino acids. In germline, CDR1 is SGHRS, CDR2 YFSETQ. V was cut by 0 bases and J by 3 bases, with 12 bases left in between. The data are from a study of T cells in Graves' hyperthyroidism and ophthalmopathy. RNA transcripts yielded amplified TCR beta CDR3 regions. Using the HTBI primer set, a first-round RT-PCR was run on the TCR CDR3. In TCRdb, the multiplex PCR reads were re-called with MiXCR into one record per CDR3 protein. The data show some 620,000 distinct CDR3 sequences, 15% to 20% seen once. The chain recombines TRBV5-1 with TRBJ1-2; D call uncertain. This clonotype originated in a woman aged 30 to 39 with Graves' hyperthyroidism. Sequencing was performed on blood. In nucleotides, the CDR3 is TGCGCCAGCAGCTTGGGGACCAACTGGGACTATGGCTACACCTTC. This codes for CASSLGTNWDYGYTF.